Presented here are 21 T cell receptor beta chains from one specimen sequenced in a study of early T cells in non-severe SARS-CoV-2 infection (dated by TCRdb to 2020 to 2022). Libraries were constructed by 5' RACE. The instrument was a NextSeq 500. TCRdb ran its own pipeline on the public reads, namely fastp trimming at Q25 and MiXCR clone calling, and kept in-frame beta chains. Records with the same CDR3 protein are collapsed into one entry carrying the most frequent genes and DNA. The sample records roughly 30,000 distinct CDR3 sequences, 4.5% of which are singletons. The biggest ten clones account for 6.3% of the sample. The sequenced sample was whole blood. The receptors were gathered from an adult who was a healthcare worker with PCR-confirmed SARS-CoV-2 infection or an uninfected control (not recorded which).

Ten or more counts support this clonotype. The chain recombines TRBV6-5 with TRBJ1-2; TRBD1 might be the D (5 bases). V was cut by 4 bases and J by 4 bases, with 10 bases left in between. In germline, CDR1 is MNHEY, CDR2 SVGAGI. The CDR3 loop spans 13 amino acids. The CDR3 here is CASSSRTPYGYTF. The CDR3 nucleotides are TGTGCCAGCAGTTCCCGGACACCCTATGGCTACACCTTC.

This chain links TRBV19 with TRBJ2-1; a weak D match, TRBD2 (6 bases). Trimming removed 6 bases at V and 10 bases at J, with 22 bases between. This CDR3 has 15 residues. Germline values: CDR1 LNHDA, CDR2 SQIVND (reference sequence). The CDR3: CASRVWPGVKREQFF. CDR3 sequence (DNA): TGTGCCAGTAGAGTATGGCCGGGGGTTAAGAGGGAGCAGTTCTTC.

This clonotype was picked up many times. This chain connects TRBV4-1 to TRBJ2-5; D is perhaps TRBD2 (6 bases). Germline V CDR1 and CDR2: MGHRA, YSYEKL. This CDR3 contains 14 residues. The V end lost 3 bases, the J end lost 6 bases, and 14 bases lay between the germline ends. CDR3 loop: CASSHEDYEKTQYF. CDR3 DNA sequence: TGCGCCAGCAGCCACGAGGACTATGAAAAGACCCAGTACTTC.

This clonotype has ten or more counts. The gene calls are TRBV5-6 and TRBJ2-5; a possible D gene is TRBD2 (6 bases). CDR1 and CDR2 from the germline V gene are SGHDT and YYEEEE. CDR3 size: 15 residues. Trimming stripped 1 base from V and 5 bases from J, with 15 bases between. As DNA, the CDR3 is TGTGCCAGCAGCTTGCGGACTCTTGGAGGGGAGACCCAGTACTTC. Translation: CASSLRTLGGETQYF.

This clonotype was seen only a few times. The chain joins TRBV7-6 to TRBJ2-2; the match to TRBD2 covers 8 bases. Unmatched junction bases numbered 12, after V lost 2 bases and J lost 4 bases. In germline, CDR1 is SGHVS, CDR2 FNYEAQ. CDR3 size: 18 residues. The CDR3 DNA is TGTGCCAGCAGCTTAAGGGTCGCGGGAGGTTGGAGCACCGGGGAGCTGTTTTTT. This sequence encodes CASSLRVAGGWSTGELFF.

This clonotype has at least ten counts. The CDR3: CASSLDRATEQFF. The CDR3 nucleotides read TGTGCCAGCTCTCTCGACAGGGCTACTGAGCAGTTCTTC. The chain links TRBV18 to TRBJ2-1; 7 bases are a match to TRBD1. In germline, CDR1 is KGHSH, CDR2 LQKENI. Trimming took 6 bases from V and 9 from J; bases not matched to a gene: 8. The CDR3 contains 13 residues.

This clonotype was recorded many times. V and J are TRBV6-2 or TRBV6-3 and TRBJ1-2; possible D gene TRBD1, 5 bases. Trimming pared 5 bases from V and 4 bases from J, leaving 14 bases between. Germline V gene lookup returns CDR1 MNHEY and CDR2 SVGEGT. The CDR3 sequence is 14 residues long. This chain's CDR3 is CASSHTGTSYGYTF. The CDR3 region has the DNA TGTGCCAGCAGTCATACCGGGACCTCCTATGGCTACACCTTC.

The chain employs TRBV21-1 and TRBJ2-7; whether TRBD1, the table's D call, matches the DNA was not checked. TRBV21-1 constitutes a pseudogene. CDR3 length equals 18 residues. The CDR3 is CASSKRDRVPRAYYEQYF. The CDR3 bases are TGTGCCAGCAGCAAAAGGGACAGGGTACCACGGGCTTACTACGAGCAGTACTTC.

This clonotype was counted at least ten times. The chain uses TRBV7-6 and TRBJ1-2; no reliable D call. CDR1 is SGHVS, CDR2 FNYEAQ, per germline. V gave up 1 base and J gave up 0 bases, with 6 bases separating them. The CDR3 loop spans 14 amino acids. In DNA form, the CDR3 reads TGTGCCAGCAGCTTAGGTCACACTAACTATGGCTACACCTTC. Amino acid sequence: CASSLGHTNYGYTF.

This clonotype has a count of ten or more. This rearrangement joins TRBV2 to TRBJ1-2, with 9 bases matching TRBD1. From germline, CDR1 is SNHLY and CDR2 FYNNEI. J lost 3 bases, V lost 0 bases, and 8 bases had no gene match. The CDR3 has 17 amino acids. The CDR3 is CASSEAPRQGGHYGYTF. The CDR3 DNA follows: TGTGCCAGCAGTGAAGCGCCGAGACAGGGGGGGCACTATGGCTACACCTTC.

At least ten counts were recorded for this clonotype. The V and J genes are TRBV4-1 and TRBJ2-5, with no clear D. With 0 bases removed from V and 5 bases from J, the gap between germline ends came to 10 bases. CDR3 length: 14 residues. Germline loops: CDR1 MGHRA, CDR2 YSYEKL. The CDR3 is CASSQDQFRETQYF. CDR3 nucleotide sequence: TGCGCCAGCAGCCAAGATCAGTTTAGGGAGACCCAGTACTTC.

This clonotype came up many times. The chain carries TRBV18 and TRBJ2-7; D gene unclear. This CDR3 contains 13 residues. The V gene's germline CDR1 is KGHSH and CDR2 LQKENI. Trimming stripped 2 bases from V and 3 bases from J, with 8 bases between. CDR3 DNA sequence: TGTGCCAGCTCACCATCCTGGAACTACGAGCAGTACTTC. This gives the protein CASSPSWNYEQYF.

The V and J genes are TRBV5-5 and TRBJ2-3; D could derive from TRBD1 or TRBD2 (6 bases each). Trimming stripped 4 bases from V and 4 bases from J, with 16 bases between. Germline assignment: CDR1 SGHKS and CDR2 YYEKEE (reference sequence). This CDR3 is 15 amino acids long. For the CDR3, the DNA is TGTGCCAGCAGCCCGTGGGGGGCGGTTGCAGATACGCAGTATTTT. It is translated as CASSPWGAVADTQYF.

This clonotype was seen repeatedly, ten times or more. Here the CDR3 DNA reads TGTGCCAGCAGTCGTGACAGGGGTGAGGCTGGAAACACCATATATTTT. Amino acids: CASSRDRGEAGNTIYF. The chain employs TRBV6-5 and TRBJ1-3; 8 bases are a match to TRBD1. The J segment lost 2 bases and the V segment lost 5 bases, leaving 8 bases of the junction unmatched. The germline V gene encodes CDR1 MNHEY and CDR2 SVGAGI. The CDR3 extends over 16 amino acids.

This clonotype was picked up a small number of times. The rearrangement uses TRBV5-1 and TRBJ2-1, with D possibly TRBD2 on 5 matching bases. The CDR3 has 16 amino acids. Trimming cost V 2 bases and J 5 bases, with 17 bases left between them. The germline V gene encodes CDR1 SGHRS and CDR2 YFSETQ. This chain's CDR3 is CASSLRGLGDHNEQFF. The CDR3 DNA is TGCGCCAGCAGCTTAAGAGGGTTAGGAGATCACAATGAGCAGTTCTTC.

This clonotype has just a few counts. The chain uses TRBV20-1 and TRBJ1-1; 8 bases fit TRBD1. The germline V gene encodes CDR1 DFQATT and CDR2 SNEGSKA (reference sequence). The junction had 8 bases not matched to a gene; V was cut back by 1 base and J by 4 bases. The CDR3 spans 15 residues. The CDR3 loop reads CSARGTGRVGTEAFF. CDR3 bases: TGCAGTGCTAGAGGGACAGGGAGGGTCGGCACTGAAGCTTTCTTT.

This clonotype was found many times. V gene TRBV7-3 combines with J gene TRBJ2-1; D not certain. This CDR3 contains 15 residues. CDR1 is SGHTA, CDR2 FQGTGA, per germline. Trimming stripped 2 bases from V and 2 bases from J, with 10 bases between. The CDR3 spells CASSLLPGAYNEQFF. The CDR3 coding sequence is TGTGCCAGCAGCTTACTCCCGGGTGCCTACAATGAGCAGTTCTTC.

This clonotype has at least ten counts. The chain combines TRBV20-1 with TRBJ2-7; 12 bases are shared with TRBD2. CDR3 length equals 15 residues. The V and J ends lost 2 bases and 2 bases, in that order; junction bases with no gene match: 4. Looked up from germline, CDR1 is DFQATT and CDR2 is SNEGSKA (reference sequence). In DNA form, the CDR3 reads TGCAGTGCTAGACCGGGACTAGCGGGTACCTACGAGCAGTACTTC. Translating it yields CSARPGLAGTYEQYF.

This clonotype showed up just once. The V and J genes are TRBV7-9 and TRBJ1-6; 10 nucleotides match TRBD1. J was trimmed by 10 bases and V by 1 base; bases with no gene match: 4. CDR3 length equals 15 residues. CDR1 is SEHNR and CDR2 is FQNEAQ in the germline V gene (reference sequence). In DNA, the CDR3 is TGTGCCAGCAGCTTAGGGGACAGGGGAGGATCACCCCTCCACTTT. Translating it yields CASSLGDRGGSPLHF.

In its sample, this clonotype was seen many times. The genes are TRBV19 and TRBJ2-3; D is unresolved. Trimming stripped 7 bases from V and 1 base from J, with 9 bases between. This CDR3 has 13 amino acids. Per germline, CDR1 LNHDA and CDR2 SQIVND (reference sequence). CDR3 nucleotide sequence: TGTGCCAGTACTATCCCGGGCACAGATACGCAGTATTTT. Encoded protein: CASTIPGTDTQYF.

Many counts were recorded for this clonotype. The chain is built from TRBV10-3 and TRBJ2-2; tentatively, D is TRBD2 (6 bases). In germline, CDR1 is ENHRY, CDR2 SYGVKD. CDR3 size: 16 residues. V was pared by 2 bases and J by 0 bases, with 10 bases between. The CDR3 spells CAISEIPGANTGELFF. The CDR3 nucleotides read TGTGCCATCAGTGAGATCCCGGGGGCGAACACCGGGGAGCTGTTTTTT.